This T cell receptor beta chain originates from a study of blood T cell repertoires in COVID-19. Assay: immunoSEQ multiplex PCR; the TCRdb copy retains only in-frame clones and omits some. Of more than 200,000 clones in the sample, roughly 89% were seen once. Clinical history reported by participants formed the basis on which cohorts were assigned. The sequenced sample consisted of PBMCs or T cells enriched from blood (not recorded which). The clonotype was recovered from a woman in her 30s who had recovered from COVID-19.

CDR3 in amino acids: CASSPTGWDTGELFF. CDR3 DNA: TGTGCCAGTAGTCCGACAGGTTGGGACACCGGGGAGCTGTTTTTT. V gene TRBV19 combines with J gene TRBJ2-2, with TRBD1 as a possible D gene (6 bases). Trimming removed 5 bases at V and 3 bases at J, with 13 bases between. The CDR3 consists of 15 residues. The germline V gene has CDR1 LNHDA and CDR2 SQIVND (reference sequence).